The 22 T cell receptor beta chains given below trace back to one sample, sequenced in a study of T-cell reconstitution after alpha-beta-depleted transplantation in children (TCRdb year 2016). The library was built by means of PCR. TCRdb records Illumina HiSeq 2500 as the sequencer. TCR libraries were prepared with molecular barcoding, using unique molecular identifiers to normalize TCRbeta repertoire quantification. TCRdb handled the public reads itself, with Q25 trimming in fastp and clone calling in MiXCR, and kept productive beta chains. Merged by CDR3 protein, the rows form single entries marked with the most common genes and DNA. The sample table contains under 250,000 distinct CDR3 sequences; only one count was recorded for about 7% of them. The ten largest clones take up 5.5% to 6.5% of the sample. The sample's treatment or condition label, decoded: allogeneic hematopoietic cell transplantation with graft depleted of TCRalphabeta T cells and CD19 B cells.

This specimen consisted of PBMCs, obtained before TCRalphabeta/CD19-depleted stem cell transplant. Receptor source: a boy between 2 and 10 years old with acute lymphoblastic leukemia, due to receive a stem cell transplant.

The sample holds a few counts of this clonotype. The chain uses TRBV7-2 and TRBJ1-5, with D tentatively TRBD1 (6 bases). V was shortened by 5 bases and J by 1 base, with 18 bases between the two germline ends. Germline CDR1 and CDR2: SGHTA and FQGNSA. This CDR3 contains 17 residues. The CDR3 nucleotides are TGTGCCAGCAGCCTCGAGGGAGGGGGGTGGAGCAATCAGCCCCAGCATTTT. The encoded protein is CASSLEGGGWSNQPQHF.

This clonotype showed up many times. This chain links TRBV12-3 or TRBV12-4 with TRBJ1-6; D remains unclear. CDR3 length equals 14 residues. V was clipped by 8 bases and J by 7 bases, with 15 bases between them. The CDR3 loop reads CASGLSLRNSPLHF. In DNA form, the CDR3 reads TGTGCCAGCGGTCTGTCTTTACGGAATTCACCCCTCCACTTT.

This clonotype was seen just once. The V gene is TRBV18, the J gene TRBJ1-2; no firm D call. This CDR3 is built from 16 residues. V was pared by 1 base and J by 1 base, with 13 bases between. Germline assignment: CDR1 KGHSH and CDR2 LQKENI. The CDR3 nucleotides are TGTGCCAGCTCACCACAACAAAAAAACAGTAACTATGGCTACACCTTC. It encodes CASSPQQKNSNYGYTF. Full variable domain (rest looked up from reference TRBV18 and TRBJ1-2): NAGVMQNPRHLVRRRGQEARLRCSPMKGHSHVYWYRQLPEEGLKFMVYLQKENIIDESGMPKERFSAEFPKEGPSILRIQQVVRGDSAAYFCASSPQQKNSNYGYTFGSGTRLTVV.

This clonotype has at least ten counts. This chain's CDR3 is CASSLRDVNNEQFF. CDR3 bases: TGCGCCAGCAGCCTCCGGGACGTAAACAATGAGCAGTTCTTC. The chain carries TRBV5-1 and TRBJ2-1, with D tentatively TRBD1 or TRBD2 (5 bases each). This CDR3 spans 14 amino acids. Per germline, CDR1 SGHRS and CDR2 YFSETQ. Trimming removed 4 bases from V and 5 bases from J, with 13 bases in between.

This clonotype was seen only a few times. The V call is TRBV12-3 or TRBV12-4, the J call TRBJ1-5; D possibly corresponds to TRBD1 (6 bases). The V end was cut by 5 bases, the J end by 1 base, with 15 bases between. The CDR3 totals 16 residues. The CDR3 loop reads CASSRGGGRSNQPQHF. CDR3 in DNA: TGTGCCAGCAGTCGGGGGGGCGGTAGGAGCAATCAGCCCCAGCATTTT.

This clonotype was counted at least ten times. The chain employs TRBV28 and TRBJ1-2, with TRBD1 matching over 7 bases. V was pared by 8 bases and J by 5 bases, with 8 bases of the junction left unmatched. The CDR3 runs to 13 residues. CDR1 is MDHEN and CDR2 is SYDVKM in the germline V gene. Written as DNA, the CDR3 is TGTGCCAGCGATACCGGGACAGAATATGGCTACACCTTC. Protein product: CASDTGTEYGYTF.

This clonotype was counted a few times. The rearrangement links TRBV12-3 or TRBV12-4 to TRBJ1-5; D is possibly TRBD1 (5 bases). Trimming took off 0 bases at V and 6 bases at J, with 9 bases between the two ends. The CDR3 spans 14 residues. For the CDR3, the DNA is TGTGCCAGCAGTTTAGCCGGGGCGGGTCAGCCCCAGCATTTT. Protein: CASSLAGAGQPQHF.

The CDR3 sequence is CASSSWTVNYGYTF. In DNA form, the CDR3 reads TGTGCCAGCAGCTCCTGGACAGTTAACTATGGCTACACCTTC. V is TRBV5-5 and J is TRBJ1-2; TRBD1 is a possible D gene (6 bases). CDR3 length: 14 residues. Looked up from germline, CDR1 is SGHKS and CDR2 is YYEKEE (reference sequence). Trimming left V 3 bases short and J 1 base short, with 10 bases between.

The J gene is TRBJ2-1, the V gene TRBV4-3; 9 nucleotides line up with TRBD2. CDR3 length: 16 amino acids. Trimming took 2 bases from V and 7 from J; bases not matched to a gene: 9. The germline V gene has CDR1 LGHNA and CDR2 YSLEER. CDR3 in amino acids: CASSQQLSGRFNEQFF. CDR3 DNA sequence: TGCGCCAGCAGCCAACAACTTAGCGGGAGATTTAATGAGCAGTTCTTC.

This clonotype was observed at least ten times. DNA for the CDR3: TGTGCCAGCAGCCCACGGGGCGCGACCTACGAGCAGTACTTC. Protein product: CASSPRGATYEQYF. V and J are TRBV11-2 and TRBJ2-7; D is perhaps TRBD1 or TRBD2 (5 bases each). Germline V CDR1 and CDR2: SGHAT, FQNNGV. Trimming removed 5 bases at V and 2 bases at J, with 13 bases between. This CDR3 contains 14 residues.

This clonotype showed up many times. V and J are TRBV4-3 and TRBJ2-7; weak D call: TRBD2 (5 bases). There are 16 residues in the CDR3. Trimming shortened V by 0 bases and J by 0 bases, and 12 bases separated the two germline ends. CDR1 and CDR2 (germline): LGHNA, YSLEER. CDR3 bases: TGCGCCAGCAGCCAAGACGGGGTAGGTGGCTCCTACGAGCAGTACTTC. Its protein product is CASSQDGVGGSYEQYF.

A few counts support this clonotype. For the CDR3, the DNA is TGTGCCAGCAGCCCTTACCCGGGACTGTCAATAGATTACGAGCAGTACTTC. Translating it yields CASSPYPGLSIDYEQYF. The chain couples TRBV27 to TRBJ2-7; a possible D gene is TRBD2 (6 bases). Germline CDR1 reads MNHEY; CDR2 reads SMNVEV (reference sequence). The V gene lost 6 bases and the J gene lost 4 bases, with 25 bases spanning the gap. The CDR3 consists of 17 residues.

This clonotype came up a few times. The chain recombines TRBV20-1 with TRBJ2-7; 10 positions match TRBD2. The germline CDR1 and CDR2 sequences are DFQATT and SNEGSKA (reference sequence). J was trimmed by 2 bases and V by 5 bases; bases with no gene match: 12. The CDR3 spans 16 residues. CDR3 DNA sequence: TGCAGTGCTCCGTTAAACCTAGCGGGGGCCACCTACGAGCAGTACTTC. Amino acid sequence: CSAPLNLAGATYEQYF.

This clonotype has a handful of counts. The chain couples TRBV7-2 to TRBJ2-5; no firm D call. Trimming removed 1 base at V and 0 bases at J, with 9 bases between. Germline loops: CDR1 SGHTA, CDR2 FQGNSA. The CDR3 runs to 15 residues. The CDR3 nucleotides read TGTGCCAGCAGCTTAGTGGGGTCCTACCAAGAGACCCAGTACTTC. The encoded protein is CASSLVGSYQETQYF. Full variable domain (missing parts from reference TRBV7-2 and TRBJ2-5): GAGVSQSPSNKVTEKGKDVELRCDPISGHTALYWYRQSLGQGLEFLIYFQGNSAPDKSGLPSDRFSAERTGGSVSTLTIQRTQQEDSAVYLCASSLVGSYQETQYFGPGTRLLVL.

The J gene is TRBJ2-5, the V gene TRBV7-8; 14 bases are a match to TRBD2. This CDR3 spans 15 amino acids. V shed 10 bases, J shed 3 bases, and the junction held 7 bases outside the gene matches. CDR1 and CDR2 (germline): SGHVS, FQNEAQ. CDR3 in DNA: TGTGCCACTCGTAGGGGACTAGCGGGAGAAGAGACCCAGTACTTC. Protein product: CATRRGLAGEETQYF.

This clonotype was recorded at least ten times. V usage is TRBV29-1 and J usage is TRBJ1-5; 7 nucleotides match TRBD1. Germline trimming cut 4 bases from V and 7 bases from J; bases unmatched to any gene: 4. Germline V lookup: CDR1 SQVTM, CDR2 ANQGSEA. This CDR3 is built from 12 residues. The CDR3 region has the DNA TGCAGCGTTGGGCAGGGGGGACAGCCCCAGCATTTT. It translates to CSVGQGGQPQHF.

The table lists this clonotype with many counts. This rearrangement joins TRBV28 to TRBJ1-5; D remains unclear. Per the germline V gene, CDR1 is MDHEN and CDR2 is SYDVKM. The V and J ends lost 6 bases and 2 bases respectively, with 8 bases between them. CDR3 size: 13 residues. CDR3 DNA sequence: TGTGCCAGCAGGGCAGCTGGCAATCAGCCCCAGCATTTT. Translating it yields CASRAAGNQPQHF. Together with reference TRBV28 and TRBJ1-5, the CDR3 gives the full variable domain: DVKVTQSSRYLVKRTGEKVFLECVQDMDHENMFWYRQDPGLGLRLIYFSYDVKMKEKGDIPEGYSVSREKKERFSLILESASTNQTSMYLCASRAAGNQPQHFGDGTRLSIL.

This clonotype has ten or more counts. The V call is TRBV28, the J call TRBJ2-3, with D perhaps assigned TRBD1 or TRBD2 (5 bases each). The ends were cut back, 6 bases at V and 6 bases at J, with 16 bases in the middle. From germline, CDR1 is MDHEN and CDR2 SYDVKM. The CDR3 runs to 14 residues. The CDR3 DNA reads TGTGCCAGCAGGCGAGGGGTCATACGGGATACGCAGTATTTT. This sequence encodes CASRRGVIRDTQYF.

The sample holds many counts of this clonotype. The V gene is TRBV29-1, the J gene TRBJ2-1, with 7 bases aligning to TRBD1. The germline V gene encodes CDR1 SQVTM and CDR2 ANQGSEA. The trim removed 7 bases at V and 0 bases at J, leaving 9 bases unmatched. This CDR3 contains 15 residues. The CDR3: CSALMTGISYNEQFF. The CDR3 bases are TGCAGCGCCCTCATGACAGGGATCTCCTACAATGAGCAGTTCTTC.

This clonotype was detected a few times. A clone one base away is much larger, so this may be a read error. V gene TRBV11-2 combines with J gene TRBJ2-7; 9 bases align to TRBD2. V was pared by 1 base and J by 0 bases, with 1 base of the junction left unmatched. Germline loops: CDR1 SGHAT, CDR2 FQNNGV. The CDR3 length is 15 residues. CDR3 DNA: TGTGCCAGCAGCTTAGCAGCGGGGGGCTCCTACGAGCAGTACTTC. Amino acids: CASSLAAGGSYEQYF.

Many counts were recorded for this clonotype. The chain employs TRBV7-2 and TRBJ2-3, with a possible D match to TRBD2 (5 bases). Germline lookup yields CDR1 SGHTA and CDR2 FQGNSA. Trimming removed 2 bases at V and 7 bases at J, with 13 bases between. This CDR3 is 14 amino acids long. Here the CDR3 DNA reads TGTGCCAGCAGCTTAACAGAGGGCCCCAATACGCAGTATTTT. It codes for CASSLTEGPNTQYF.

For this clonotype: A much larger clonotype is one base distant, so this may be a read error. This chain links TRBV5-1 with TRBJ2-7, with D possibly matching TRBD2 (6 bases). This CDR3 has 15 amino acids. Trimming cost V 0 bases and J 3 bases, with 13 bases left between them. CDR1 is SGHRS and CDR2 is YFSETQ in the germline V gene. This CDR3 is CASSLVGGKNYEQYF. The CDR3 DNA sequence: TGCGCCAGCAGCTTGGTCGGCGGGAAAAACTACGAGCAGTACTTC.